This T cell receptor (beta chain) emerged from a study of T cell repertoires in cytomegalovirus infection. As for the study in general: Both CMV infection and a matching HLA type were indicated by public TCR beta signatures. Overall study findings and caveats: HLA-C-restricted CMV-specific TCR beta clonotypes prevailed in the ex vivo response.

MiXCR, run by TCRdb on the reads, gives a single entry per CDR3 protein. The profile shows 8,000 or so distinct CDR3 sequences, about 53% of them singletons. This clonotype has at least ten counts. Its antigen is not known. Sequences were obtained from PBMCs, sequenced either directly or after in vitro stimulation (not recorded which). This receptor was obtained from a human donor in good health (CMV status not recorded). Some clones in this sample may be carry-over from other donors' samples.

CDR3: CASSSMTGSFNQPQHF. For the CDR3, the DNA is TGTGCCAGCAGCTCGATGACCGGGTCATTCAATCAGCCCCAGCATTTT. This chain connects TRBV7-8 to TRBJ1-5; D remains unclear. There are 16 residues in the CDR3. Looked up from germline, CDR1 is SGHVS and CDR2 is FQNEAQ. V lost 4 bases and J 3 bases, leaving 16 bases between the germline ends.